Described below is a single T cell receptor beta chain sequence and its context. Produced via immunoSEQ multiplex PCR; TCRdb's table is partial and in-frame only. Of a few million clones in the sample, over 90% were seen once. These data originate in a study of shared clonotypes between healthy human individuals. As for the study in general: Researchers drew samples from two women and a few men aged 18 to 49. Used for every donor were three CD4 naive, three CD4 memory, two CD8 naive and one CD8 memory plate.

The CDR3 is 16 residues long. V dropped 0 bases and J dropped 7; count of bases not matched to a gene: 11. CDR1 is SGHTA, CDR2 FQGNSA, per germline. This chain links TRBV7-2 with TRBJ2-5; TRBD1 aligns across 7 bases. Sequencing used naive CD4+ T cells from PBMCs. The subset here: CD45RA+ positively selected. The TCR originated in a man younger than 35 in good health. Some clones in this sample may be carry-over from other donors' samples. The CDR3 region is CASSLATQGESGTQYF. CDR3 bases: TGTGCCAGCAGCTTAGCGACTCAGGGGGAGTCAGGGACCCAGTACTTC.